This TCR beta chain was captured by sequencing in a study of T cells in Graves' hyperthyroidism and ophthalmopathy. Template material for amplifying TCR beta CDR3 regions consisted of RNA transcripts. A set of HTBI primers served as the primers for a first-round RT-PCR of the TCR CDR3. TCRdb reprocessed the multiplex PCR reads via MiXCR and lists one record per CDR3 protein. The repertoire holds about 380,000 distinct CDR3 sequences, about 13% seen once, with more than 20% in the top ten. This clonotype was detected only a few times. Input material: blood. This sequence was found in a young man with Graves' hyperthyroidism that later progressed to Graves' ophthalmopathy.

CDR3 loop: CASSIGAGNQPQHF. Written as DNA, the CDR3 is TGTGCCAGTAGTATCGGTGCGGGCAATCAGCCCCAGCATTTT. The V gene is TRBV19, the J gene TRBJ1-5, with D hard to call. Germline V gene data show CDR1 as LNHDA and CDR2 as SQIVND (reference sequence). The CDR3 is 14 amino acids. The V end lost 3 bases, the J end lost 2 bases, and 8 bases lay between the germline ends.